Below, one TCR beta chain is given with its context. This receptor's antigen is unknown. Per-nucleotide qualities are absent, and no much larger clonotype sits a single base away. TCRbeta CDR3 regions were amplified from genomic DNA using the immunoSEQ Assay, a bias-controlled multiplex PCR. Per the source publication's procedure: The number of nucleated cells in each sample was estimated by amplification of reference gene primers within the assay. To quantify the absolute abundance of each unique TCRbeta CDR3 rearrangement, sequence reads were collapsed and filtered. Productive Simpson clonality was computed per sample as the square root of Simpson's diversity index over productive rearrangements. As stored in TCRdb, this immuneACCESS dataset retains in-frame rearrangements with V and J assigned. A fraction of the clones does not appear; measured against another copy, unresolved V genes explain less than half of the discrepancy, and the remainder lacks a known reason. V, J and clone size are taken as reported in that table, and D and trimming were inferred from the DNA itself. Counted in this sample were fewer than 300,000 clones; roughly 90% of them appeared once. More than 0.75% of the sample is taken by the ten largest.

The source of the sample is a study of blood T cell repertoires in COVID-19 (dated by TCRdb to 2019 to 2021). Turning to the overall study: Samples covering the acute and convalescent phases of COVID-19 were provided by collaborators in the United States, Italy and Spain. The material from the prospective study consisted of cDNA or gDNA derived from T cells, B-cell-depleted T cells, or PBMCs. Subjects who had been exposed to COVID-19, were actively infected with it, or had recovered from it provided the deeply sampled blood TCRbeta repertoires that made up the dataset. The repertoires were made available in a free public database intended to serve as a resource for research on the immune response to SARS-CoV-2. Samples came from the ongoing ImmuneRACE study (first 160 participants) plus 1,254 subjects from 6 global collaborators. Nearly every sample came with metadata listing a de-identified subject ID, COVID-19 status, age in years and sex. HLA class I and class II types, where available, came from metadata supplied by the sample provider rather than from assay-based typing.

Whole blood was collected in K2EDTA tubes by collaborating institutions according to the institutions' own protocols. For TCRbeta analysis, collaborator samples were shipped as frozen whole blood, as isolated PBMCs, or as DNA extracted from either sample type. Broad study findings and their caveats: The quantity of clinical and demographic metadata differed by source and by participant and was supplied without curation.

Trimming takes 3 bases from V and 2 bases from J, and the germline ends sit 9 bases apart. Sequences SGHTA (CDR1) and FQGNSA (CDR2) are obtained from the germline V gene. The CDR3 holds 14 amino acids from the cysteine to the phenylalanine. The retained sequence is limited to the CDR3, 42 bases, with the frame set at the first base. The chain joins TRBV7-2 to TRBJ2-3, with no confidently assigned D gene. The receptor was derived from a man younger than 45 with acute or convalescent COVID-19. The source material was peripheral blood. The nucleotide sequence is TGTGCCAGCAGCTTCTCCTGGCTCACAGATACGCAGTATTTT. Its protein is CASSFSWLTDTQYF. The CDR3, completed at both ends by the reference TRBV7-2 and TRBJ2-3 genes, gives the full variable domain GAGVSQSPSNKVTEKGKDVELRCDPISGHTALYWYRQSLGQGLEFLIYFQGNSAPDKSGLPSDRFSAERTGGSVSTLTIQRTQQEDSAVYLCASSFSWLTDTQYFGPGTRLTVL.